Presented here are 32 T cell receptor beta chains from one specimen sequenced in a study of T cell responses to AZD1222 COVID-19 vaccine (dated by TCRdb to about 2021). The library was produced with the immunoSEQ multiplex PCR assay. In TCRdb, the immuneACCESS table is reduced to in-frame sequences with V and J assigned. These tables do not hold every clone; where another copy was compared, an unresolved V gene accounts for under half, and the others remain unexplained. The sample profile shows just over 150,000 clones; 75% to 90% of them were found once. The ten biggest clones cover about a tenth of the sample. What the time point label conveys for this sample: about 28 days (+/-7) after the second vaccine dose. The specimen comprised peripheral blood, sampled 28 days after the second AZD1222 dose. These receptor sequences come from an adult who received the AZD1222 COVID-19 vaccine.

This chain uses TRBV9 with TRBJ2-7; the D gene is possibly TRBD1 (6 bases). Trimming stripped 4 bases from V and 2 bases from J, with 19 bases between. This CDR3 region has 16 residues. Per the germline V gene, CDR1 is SGDLS and CDR2 is YYNGEE. CDR3 bases: TGTGCCAGCAGCCCCCGTTCCCGGGACAAAGCCTACGAGCAGTACTTC. Protein: CASSPRSRDKAYEQYF.

This clone was recorded once. J is TRBJ2-3 and V is TRBV5-1; 7 bases fit TRBD1. The CDR3 totals 15 residues. V was pared by 0 bases and J by 1 base, with 2 bases of the junction left unmatched. The germline gives CDR1 SGHRS, CDR2 YFSETQ. Written as DNA, the CDR3 is TGCGCCAGCAGCTTGGAGGGGGCCCGCACAGATACGCAGTATTTT. It encodes CASSLEGARTDTQYF.

V is TRBV7-2 and J is TRBJ1-2, with unresolved D. Germline V gene sequence: CDR1 SGHTA, CDR2 FQGNSA. The CDR3 contains 13 residues. The V gene lost 8 bases and the J gene lost 5 bases, with 15 bases spanning the gap. The CDR3 DNA sequence: TGTGCCAGCGAAAAAATCCTGGGGTATGGCTACACCTTC. This codes for CASEKILGYGYTF.

V usage is TRBV11-2 and J usage is TRBJ2-7; D perhaps matches TRBD1 (6 bases). CDR1 SGHAT and CDR2 FQNNGV come from the germline V gene. V was trimmed by 1 base and J by 3 bases, leaving 19 bases between them. CDR3 size: 17 residues. The CDR3 region is CASSLGPTGQRHYEQYF. The CDR3 nucleotides read TGTGCCAGCAGCTTAGGGCCGACAGGACAACGGCACTACGAGCAGTACTTC.

The V gene is TRBV9, the J gene TRBJ1-3; D is possibly TRBD1 (6 bases). The CDR3 runs 16 residues. V was clipped by 0 bases and J by 3 bases, with 13 bases between them. Germline CDR1 is SGDLS and CDR2 is YYNGEE. The CDR3 reads CASSVGTDVFGNTIYF. In DNA form, the CDR3 reads TGTGCCAGCAGCGTAGGGACAGATGTATTTGGAAACACCATATATTTT.

The chain uses TRBV7-2 and TRBJ2-2; 14 nucleotides match TRBD2. This CDR3 is 18 amino acids long. Germline lookup yields CDR1 SGHTA and CDR2 FQGNSA. The J segment lost 7 bases and the V segment lost 5 bases, leaving 12 bases of the junction unmatched. CDR3: CASSHGTSGSRLGGELFF. The CDR3 region has the DNA TGTGCCAGCAGCCACGGGACTAGCGGGAGTCGGTTGGGCGGGGAGCTGTTTTTT. The whole variable domain, filled in from reference TRBV7-2 and TRBJ2-2, reads GAGVSQSPSNKVTEKGKDVELRCDPISGHTALYWYRQSLGQGLEFLIYFQGNSAPDKSGLPSDRFSAERTGGSVSTLTIQRTQQEDSAVYLCASSHGTSGSRLGGELFFGEGSRLTVL.

The genes are TRBV2 and TRBJ1-1; D unclear. This CDR3 is built from 15 residues. V was pared by 7 bases and J by 2 bases, with 17 bases between. Germline CDR1 and CDR2: SNHLY and FYNNEI. CDR3 coding DNA: TGTGCCAGCATTCGTAGGGTTTATAGAAACACTGAAGCTTTCTTT. Translation: CASIRRVYRNTEAFF.

The J gene is TRBJ2-1, the V gene TRBV24-1; tentative D call: TRBD2 (5 bases). Germline V lookup: CDR1 KGHDR, CDR2 SFDVKD. The CDR3 covers 15 residues. Between the trimmed V and J ends, which lost 3 bases and 0 bases, there was a span of 8 bases. The CDR3 sequence is CATSDGSGSYNEQFF. Written as DNA, the CDR3 is TGTGCCACCAGTGATGGGAGCGGCTCCTACAATGAGCAGTTCTTC.

V and J are TRBV7-2 and TRBJ1-5; weak D call: TRBD1 (5 bases). V shed 1 base and J shed 10 bases, with 20 bases lying between them. CDR3 size: 16 residues. CDR1 is SGHTA and CDR2 is FQGNSA in the germline V gene. The CDR3 spells CASSLGGRADLKPQHF. The DNA for the CDR3 is TGTGCCAGCAGCTTAGGGGGCAGGGCCGACTTAAAACCCCAGCATTTT.

The CDR3 sequence: CASRLDRAAEQFF. The CDR3 DNA reads as TGTGCCAGTAGACTAGACAGGGCGGCTGAGCAGTTCTTC. The rearrangement uses TRBV19 and TRBJ2-1; 7 nucleotides align to TRBD1. Germline CDR1 and CDR2: LNHDA and SQIVND (reference sequence). V dropped 6 bases and J dropped 9; count of bases not matched to a gene: 8. CDR3 size: 13 residues.

In the case of this clone: Other DNA sequences in this sample translate to the same CDR3. The chain couples TRBV28 to TRBJ1-5, with D possibly TRBD1 on 5 matching bases. Germline loops: CDR1 MDHEN, CDR2 SYDVKM. Trimming removed 6 bases at V and 0 bases at J, with 9 bases between. The CDR3 loop spans 14 amino acids. CDR3 amino acids: CASSRDSSNQPQHF. The CDR3 bases are TGTGCCAGCAGCCGCGACAGTAGCAATCAGCCCCAGCATTTT. The full variable domain, rest sourced from reference TRBV28 and TRBJ1-5, is DVKVTQSSRYLVKRTGEKVFLECVQDMDHENMFWYRQDPGLGLRLIYFSYDVKMKEKGDIPEGYSVSREKKERFSLILESASTNQTSMYLCASSRDSSNQPQHFGDGTRLSIL.

The chain couples TRBV28 to TRBJ1-5; 8 nucleotides agree with TRBD1. Germline assignment: CDR1 MDHEN and CDR2 SYDVKM. The junction had 7 bases not matched to a gene; V was cut back by 3 bases and J by 6 bases. CDR3 length equals 15 residues. The CDR3: CASSFRDRKVQPQHF. Here the CDR3 DNA reads TGTGCCAGCAGTTTCCGGGACAGGAAGGTTCAGCCCCAGCATTTT.

This clone was detected once. J is TRBJ1-4 and V is TRBV7-9, with 7 bases that match TRBD1. Germline V gene lookup returns CDR1 SEHNR and CDR2 FQNEAQ (reference sequence). The CDR3 extends over 16 amino acids. After removal of 5 bases from V and 3 bases from J, the junction contained 9 bases not matched to a gene. CDR3 nucleotide sequence: TGTGCCAGCAGCCTACTGGGACAGAGCGCTAATGAAAAACTGTTTTTT. This sequence encodes CASSLLGQSANEKLFF.

Only a few counts were recorded for this clone. This sequence joins TRBV4-2 and TRBJ1-4, with 9 bases identical to TRBD1. The germline CDR1 and CDR2 sequences are LGHNA and YNFKEQ. V lost 1 base to trimming and J lost 8 bases; unmatched junction nucleotides: 5. The CDR3 totals 15 residues. CDR3 nucleotides: TGTGCCAGCAGCCAAGCGGGACAGGGTACGGAAAAACTGTTTTTT. As protein: CASSQAGQGTEKLFF.

The chain combines TRBV5-1 with TRBJ1-3; the D is unclear. V lost 3 bases and J 3 bases, leaving 7 bases between the germline ends. The CDR3 runs to 13 residues. CDR1 is SGHRS, CDR2 YFSETQ, per germline. In DNA, the CDR3 is TGCGCCAGCAGCTCCCCAGGTGGAAACACCATATATTTT. Residues: CASSSPGGNTIYF. The complete variable domain, with remaining parts taken from reference TRBV5-1 and TRBJ1-3, reads KAGVTQTPRYLIKTRGQQVTLSCSPISGHRSVSWYQQTPGQGLQFLFEYFSETQRNKGNFPGRFSGRQFSNSRSEMNVSTLELGDSALYLCASSSPGGNTIYFGEGSWLTVV.

This chain joins TRBV19 and TRBJ1-1, with D possibly matching TRBD1 (5 bases). Germline values: CDR1 LNHDA, CDR2 SQIVND (reference sequence). This CDR3 has 14 residues. V dropped 7 bases and J dropped 4 bases, with 16 bases sitting between them. The CDR3 loop reads CASTPPGTGTEAFF. CDR3 DNA: TGTGCCAGTACCCCCCCCGGGACGGGCACTGAAGCTTTCTTT.

This clone appeared a few times. This chain uses TRBV6-2 or TRBV6-3 with TRBJ1-2, with D hard to call. The CDR3 totals 16 residues. The V end lost 0 bases, the J end lost 2 bases, and 13 bases lay between the germline ends. Germline V CDR1 and CDR2: MNHEY, SVGEGT. The CDR3 spells CASSYSRSDPNYGYTF. DNA for the CDR3: TGTGCCAGCAGTTACTCTCGATCAGATCCCAACTATGGCTACACCTTC.

Written as DNA, the CDR3 is TGTGCCGCGGGATTAAACACCGGGGAGCTGTTTTTT. Translation: CAAGLNTGELFF. The chain employs TRBV3-1 (or the pseudogene TRBV3-2) and TRBJ2-2; D may be TRBD2 (6 bases). V dropped 11 bases and J dropped 2 bases, with 9 bases sitting between them. CDR3 size: 12 residues. Germline assignment: CDR1 LGHDT and CDR2 YNNKEL (reference sequence).

This chain connects TRBV7-2 to TRBJ1-2, with 7 bases fitting TRBD1. Germline CDR1 and CDR2: SGHTA and FQGNSA. The length of the CDR3 is 15 residues. Trimming at V came to 1 base and at J to 4 bases, leaving 6 bases not matched to a gene. The CDR3: CASSLDGTALYGYTF. DNA for the CDR3: TGTGCCAGCAGCTTAGATGGGACAGCGCTCTATGGCTACACCTTC. Full variable domain (missing parts from reference TRBV7-2 and TRBJ1-2): GAGVSQSPSNKVTEKGKDVELRCDPISGHTALYWYRQSLGQGLEFLIYFQGNSAPDKSGLPSDRFSAERTGGSVSTLTIQRTQQEDSAVYLCASSLDGTALYGYTFGSGTRLTVV.

V gene TRBV19 combines with J gene TRBJ1-5; TRBD1 matches 7 bases. Germline V CDR1 and CDR2: LNHDA, SQIVND (reference sequence). V shed 6 bases, J shed 5 bases, and the junction held 10 bases outside the gene matches. CDR3 length: 15 amino acids. The CDR3 protein is CASSTGATGYQPQHF. The CDR3 bases are TGTGCCAGTAGCACAGGGGCCACAGGATATCAGCCCCAGCATTTT.

The chain joins TRBV5-1 to TRBJ1-2, with D unclear. Germline-derived CDR1 and CDR2 are SGHRS and YFSETQ. The CDR3 covers 14 residues. V was shortened by 3 bases and J by 3 bases, with 12 bases between the two germline ends. CDR3 in DNA: TGCGCCAGCAGCTATTTCGGCAACGACTATGGCTACACCTTC. Translating it yields CASSYFGNDYGYTF.

The chain couples TRBV30 to TRBJ2-6, with D possibly TRBD1 on 6 matching bases. Germline CDR1 is GTSNPN and CDR2 is SVGIG (reference sequence). This CDR3 is 17 amino acids long. V gave up 2 bases and J gave up 0 bases, with 14 bases separating them. DNA of the CDR3: TGTGCCTGGAGTATGGGGGCTGATAGCTCTGGGGCCAACGTCCTGACTTTC. Residues: CAWSMGADSSGANVLTF.

The V and J genes are TRBV27 and TRBJ2-7; 7 bases agree with TRBD1. The CDR3 consists of 14 residues. Trimming took 6 bases from V and 5 from J; bases not matched to a gene: 10. The germline CDR1 and CDR2 sequences are MNHEY and SMNVEV (reference sequence). This chain's CDR3 is CASSGLTGKNEQYF. The CDR3 nucleotides are TGTGCCAGCAGCGGTCTGACAGGGAAGAACGAGCAGTACTTC.

This chain joins TRBV7-9 and TRBJ2-2; D unclear. The CDR3 spans 16 residues. V was trimmed by 5 bases and J by 2 bases, leaving 15 bases between them. CDR1 and CDR2 from the germline V gene are SEHNR and FQNEAQ (reference sequence). The CDR3 is CASSPPTRVNTGELFF. The DNA for the CDR3 is TGTGCCAGCAGCCCACCGACTCGCGTAAACACCGGGGAGCTGTTTTTT.

The chain has TRBV5-6 and TRBJ1-1; a weak D match, TRBD1 (6 bases). This CDR3 spans 14 amino acids. Germline assignment: CDR1 SGHDT and CDR2 YYEEEE. Trimming cost V 3 bases and J 3 bases, with 12 bases left between them. CDR3 amino acids: CASSSIGGYTEAFF. The CDR3 coding sequence is TGTGCCAGCAGCTCAATAGGGGGGTACACTGAAGCTTTCTTT.

Notes on this clone: Other DNA sequences in this specimen translate into the identical CDR3. The chain has TRBV30 and TRBJ1-4; D uncertain. The CDR3 runs 11 residues. The ends were cut back, 0 bases at V and 8 bases at J, with 4 bases in the middle. CDR1 and CDR2 (germline): GTSNPN, SVGIG (reference sequence). CDR3 protein: CAWSVREKLFF. The CDR3 nucleotides are TGTGCCTGGAGTGTACGAGAAAAACTGTTTTTT.

V usage is TRBV5-1 and J usage is TRBJ1-2; possible D gene TRBD1, 6 bases. The germline gives CDR1 SGHRS, CDR2 YFSETQ. V dropped 3 bases and J dropped 6 bases, with 21 bases sitting between them. The CDR3 spans 16 residues. This CDR3 is CASSWDGGAGIDGYTF. The CDR3 nucleotides read TGCGCCAGCAGCTGGGACGGGGGCGCGGGTATTGATGGCTACACCTTC.

The chain is built from TRBV6-5 and TRBJ1-1, with 7 nucleotides matching TRBD1. The germline CDR1 and CDR2 sequences are MNHEY and SVGAGI. With 6 bases clipped from V and 5 bases from J, the junction kept 9 bases outside the gene matches. The CDR3 sequence is 14 residues long. The CDR3 nucleotides are TGTGCCAGCAGCCGACAGGGTGTGGGGACTGAAGCTTTCTTT. Translation: CASSRQGVGTEAFF.

The chain joins TRBV3-1 (or the pseudogene TRBV3-2) to TRBJ1-3; 7 nucleotides match TRBD1. This CDR3 region has 19 residues. Trimming removed 0 bases from V and 0 bases from J; junction bases left unmatched: 11. The germline CDR1 and CDR2 sequences are LGHDT and YNNKEL (reference sequence). The chain's CDR3 is CASSQDLPQGVSSGNTIYF. The CDR3 nucleotides are TGTGCCAGCAGCCAAGATCTGCCCCAGGGGGTCTCCTCTGGAAACACCATATATTTT.

V and J are TRBV7-9 and TRBJ2-5, with D possibly being TRBD1 or TRBD2 (5 bases each). In germline, CDR1 is SEHNR, CDR2 FQNEAQ (reference sequence). Trimming removed 0 bases from V and 6 bases from J, with 17 bases in between. The CDR3 has 16 amino acids. The CDR3 region is CASSLASVRGGQTQYF. The CDR3 nucleotides read TGTGCCAGCAGCTTAGCCTCGGTGAGGGGCGGGCAGACCCAGTACTTC.

This clone occurred a few times. The CDR3 DNA sequence: TGCGCCAGCAGCCAACCTTGGACCCCCTACGAGCAGTACTTC. Protein sequence: CASSQPWTPYEQYF. The rearrangement joins TRBV4-1 to TRBJ2-7; D is uncertain. The CDR3 loop spans 14 amino acids. Per the germline V gene, CDR1 is MGHRA and CDR2 is YSYEKL. V was trimmed by 2 bases and J by 2 bases, leaving 10 bases between them.

This clone was seen only a few times. The chain has TRBV4-1 and TRBJ2-1; the match to TRBD2 covers 8 bases. CDR1 and CDR2 (germline): MGHRA, YSYEKL. V gave up 0 bases and J gave up 5 bases; unmatched junction bases: 12. This CDR3 contains 18 residues. The CDR3 DNA is TGCGCCAGCAGCCAAGATCATTGGCTAGCGGGTTCCCACAATGAGCAGTTCTTC. This encodes CASSQDHWLAGSHNEQFF.